This T cell receptor (beta chain) came from a study of cytomegalovirus exposure and HLA in healthy donors. The PCR used 60 Vbeta and 13 Jbeta primers. Produced via immunoSEQ multiplex PCR; TCRdb's table is partial and in-frame only. The table records about 170,000 clones, approximately 84% of them present only once. This CDR3 is 14 amino acids long. Trimming removed 5 bases at V and 0 bases at J, with 11 bases between. CDR1 and CDR2 (germline): SGHVS, FQNEAQ. General observations from the study: Across HLA loci, a later analysis found differing TCR association rates, with DRB1 most and HLA-C fewest.

A word on this clone: Its antigen is undetermined.

The chain recombines TRBV7-8 with TRBJ2-7; D is perhaps TRBD1 (6 bases). Sequencing was carried out using PBMCs. The source is a man aged 25-45 years in good health and CMV-seropositive. Here the CDR3 reads CASSPGTYSYEQYF. CDR3 coding DNA: TGTGCCAGCAGCCCAGGGACATACTCCTACGAGCAGTACTTC.